The 30 T cell receptor beta chains in this list originate from one sample, sequenced in a study of Graves' ophthalmopathy and Graves' hyperthyroidism. The study amplified TCR beta CDR3 regions using RNA transcripts. First-round RT-PCR with HTBI primers preceded a second-round multiplex PCR. TCRdb reprocessed the multiplex PCR reads via MiXCR and lists one record per CDR3 protein. The data contain just over 400,000 distinct CDR3 sequences, under 25% of them singletons. What was sequenced was peripheral blood. All receptors come from a woman younger than 35 with stable Graves' hyperthyroidism.

The chain carries TRBV15 and TRBJ2-7; no reliable D call. Germline V gene sequence: CDR1 LNHNV, CDR2 YYDKDF (reference sequence). CDR3 length: 13 amino acids. Trimming stripped 5 bases from V and 5 bases from J, with 13 bases between. The CDR3 loop reads CATSVYPLDEQYF. CDR3 in DNA: TGTGCCACCAGCGTTTACCCTCTCGACGAGCAGTACTTC.

The chain joins TRBV24-1 to TRBJ1-5, with D perhaps matching TRBD1 (6 bases). CDR1 KGHDR and CDR2 SFDVKD come from the germline V gene. V shed 7 bases and J shed 6 bases, with 9 bases lying between them. This CDR3 comprises 12 residues. CDR3 protein: CATSTGIQPQHF. CDR3 coding DNA: TGTGCCACCAGCACAGGGATTCAGCCCCAGCATTTT.

This clonotype has a count of ten or more. The chain is built from TRBV20-1 and TRBJ2-7, with D perhaps matching TRBD2 (6 bases). Germline V gene lookup returns CDR1 DFQATT and CDR2 SNEGSKA (reference sequence). V gave up 5 bases and J gave up 4 bases, with 18 bases separating them. The CDR3 runs 14 residues. CDR3 amino acids: CSAYGRDSVYEQYF. The CDR3 DNA reads as TGCAGTGCTTACGGGCGGGATTCGGTTTACGAGCAGTACTTC.

This clonotype has more than one count but fewer than ten. J is TRBJ1-2 and V is TRBV6-2 or TRBV6-3; perhaps TRBD1 as D (6 bases). CDR1 is MNHEY and CDR2 is SVGEGT in the germline V gene. The CDR3 has 13 amino acids. Trimming cost V 7 bases and J 4 bases, with 13 bases left between them. The chain's CDR3 is CASNDDRIYGYTF. CDR3 DNA sequence: TGTGCCAGCAACGACGACAGGATCTATGGCTACACCTTC.

The chain couples TRBV13 to TRBJ2-7; D ambiguous. Per germline, CDR1 PRHDT and CDR2 FYEKMQ (reference sequence). V was trimmed by 5 bases and J by 1 base, leaving 12 bases between them. This CDR3 contains 14 residues. This chain's CDR3 is CASSTHMESYEQYF. The CDR3 coding sequence is TGTGCCAGCAGCACTCATATGGAATCCTACGAGCAGTACTTC.

V gene TRBV28 combines with J gene TRBJ1-2, with a possible D match to TRBD1 (6 bases). The V gene lost 4 bases and the J gene lost 8 bases, with 11 bases spanning the gap. In germline, CDR1 is MDHEN, CDR2 SYDVKM. This CDR3 comprises 12 residues. The CDR3 here is CASSSQGPGYTF. CDR3 DNA: TGTGCCAGCAGTTCACAGGGACCGGGCTACACCTTC.

This clonotype showed up many times. DNA of the CDR3: TGTGCCAGCAGTTTCCCGACCTCCGACAGGGCGGGACTGGCACAGAACGAGCAGTACTTC. Its protein product is CASSFPTSDRAGLAQNEQYF. This sequence joins TRBV28 and TRBJ2-7; tentative D call: TRBD1 (7 bases). Trimming stripped 3 bases from V and 5 bases from J, with 32 bases between. Germline-derived CDR1 and CDR2 are MDHEN and SYDVKM. This CDR3 is built from 20 residues.

In its sample, this clonotype was seen many times. This rearrangement joins TRBV12-3 or TRBV12-4 to TRBJ1-3; TRBD1 might be the D (5 bases). Trimming removed 4 bases at V and 2 bases at J, with 18 bases between. The CDR3 is 17 residues long. This CDR3 is CASSYSPGRGPGNTIYF. The CDR3 bases are TGTGCCAGCAGTTACAGCCCGGGAAGGGGACCTGGAAACACCATATATTTT.

This clonotype came up many times. J is TRBJ1-5 and V is TRBV19, with TRBD1 matching over 9 bases. V gave up 4 bases and J gave up 6 bases; unmatched junction bases: 4. Germline CDR1 and CDR2: LNHDA and SQIVND (reference sequence). The CDR3 is 14 amino acids. The CDR3 sequence: CASSTDRGGQPQHF. CDR3 coding DNA: TGTGCCAGTAGTACGGACAGGGGAGGTCAGCCCCAGCATTTT. Supplemented by reference TRBV19 and TRBJ1-5, the full variable domain reads DGGITQSPKYLFRKEGQNVTLSCEQNLNHDAMYWYRQDPGQGLRLIYYSQIVNDFQKGDIAEGYSVSREKKESFPLTVTSAQKNPTAFYLCASSTDRGGQPQHFGDGTRLSIL.

This clonotype appeared a few times. CDR3 protein: CASSMGQGQKFGPQHF. CDR3 nucleotide sequence: TGTGCCAGTAGTATGGGACAGGGCCAAAAATTCGGGCCCCAGCATTTT. This rearrangement joins TRBV19 to TRBJ1-5; 9 bases agree with TRBD1. The trim removed 3 bases at V and 9 bases at J, leaving 12 bases unmatched. Germline V gene data show CDR1 as LNHDA and CDR2 as SQIVND (reference sequence). The CDR3 extends over 16 amino acids.

At least ten counts were recorded for this clonotype. The junction does not match germline at one end; this may be a read error. The chain is built from TRBV5-1 and TRBJ2-7, with 7 bases identical to TRBD2. CDR3 length: 13 residues. Germline V gene data show CDR1 as SGHRS and CDR2 as YFSETQ. CDR3 in DNA: TGTGCCAGCAGTTTTAGCGGGTCCTACGAGCAGTACTTC. Its translation is CASSFSGSYEQYF.

At least ten counts were recorded for this clonotype. The CDR3 here is CASSPLNPGAYEQYF. The CDR3 region has the DNA TGTGCCAGCAGTCCTCTCAACCCAGGAGCCTACGAGCAGTACTTC. V usage is TRBV2 and J usage is TRBJ2-7; D not certain. The CDR3 extends over 15 amino acids. In germline, CDR1 is SNHLY, CDR2 FYNNEI. The germline V and J ends were trimmed by 5 bases and 2 bases, with 16 bases remaining between them.

This clonotype is a singleton in its sample. The chain recombines TRBV4-2 with TRBJ2-7; a weak D match, TRBD2 (6 bases). V lost 2 bases and J 7 bases, leaving 15 bases between the germline ends. The CDR3 is made up of 14 amino acids. The germline gives CDR1 LGHNA, CDR2 YNFKEQ. This CDR3 reads CASSQSTGAREQYF. The CDR3 DNA is TGTGCCAGCAGCCAATCTACGGGAGCGCGGGAGCAGTACTTC.

In its sample, this clonotype was seen many times. The CDR3 DNA is TGTGCCAGCAGTTTACCCGGACAGGGAGAAGCTTTCTTT. Translation: CASSLPGQGEAFF. V usage is TRBV28 and J usage is TRBJ1-1; 8 bases line up with TRBD1. This CDR3 region has 13 residues. J lost 8 bases, V lost 2 bases, and 4 bases had no gene match. The germline V gene has CDR1 MDHEN and CDR2 SYDVKM.

This clonotype was seen ten or more times. The V and J genes are TRBV7-8 and TRBJ1-1, with TRBD1 identical over 8 bases. The CDR3 contains 15 residues. CDR1 SGHVS and CDR2 FQNEAQ come from the germline V gene. Germline trimming cut 7 bases from V and 2 bases from J; bases unmatched to any gene: 9. The CDR3 sequence: CASTLGAGGNTEAFF. The CDR3 bases are TGTGCCAGCACCTTGGGGGCAGGGGGCAACACTGAAGCTTTCTTT.

This clonotype was seen at least ten times. The chain uses TRBV10-3 and TRBJ2-7; D is unresolved. Germline V gives CDR1 ENHRY, CDR2 SYGVKD. The CDR3 length is 12 residues. V dropped 1 base and J dropped 2 bases, with 3 bases sitting between them. For the CDR3, the DNA is TGTGCCATCAGTGAGTTCCCCTACGAGCAGTACTTC. Protein: CAISEFPYEQYF.

This clonotype was counted only a few times. This clone may be a read error of a much larger clone one base away. This sequence joins TRBV29-1 and TRBJ1-2, with D unclear. CDR1 is SQVTM, CDR2 ANQGSEA, per germline. Trimming cost V 4 bases and J 10 bases, with 13 bases left between them. The CDR3 covers 11 residues. The CDR3 coding sequence is TGCAGCGTTGTGGCCGGCGATCCCTACACCTTC. The encoded protein is CSVVAGDPYTF.

This clonotype was seen only once. The rearrangement links TRBV12-3 or TRBV12-4 to TRBJ1-2, with a tentative D call TRBD1 (5 bases). This CDR3 is built from 13 residues. V lost 6 bases to trimming and J lost 4 bases, with 12 bases between them. DNA for the CDR3: TGTGCCAGCAGGCCCGACAGCTCCTATGGCTACACCTTC. Amino acids: CASRPDSSYGYTF.

This sequence joins TRBV12-3 or TRBV12-4 and TRBJ1-1, with D unresolved. The CDR3 contains 16 residues. Trimming removed 1 base at V and 5 bases at J, with 17 bases between. The DNA of the CDR3 is TGTGCCAGCAGTTTAGGTCTCCTCACAGAGCGTACTGAAGCTTTCTTT. Encoded protein: CASSLGLLTERTEAFF.

This clonotype was seen many times. This rearrangement joins TRBV2 to TRBJ1-1; 7 bases line up with TRBD1. Germline-derived CDR1 and CDR2 are SNHLY and FYNNEI. Losses at the gene ends were 10 bases for V and 2 bases for J; bases not matched to a gene: 10. The CDR3 has 14 residues. The CDR3: CAIRGGKGNTEAFF. CDR3 bases: TGTGCCATCAGAGGGGGCAAAGGCAACACTGAAGCTTTCTTT.

The chain has TRBV11-2 and TRBJ1-3; D might be TRBD1 (5 bases). The CDR3 runs 15 residues. Trimming removed 5 bases at V and 2 bases at J, with 13 bases between. Germline V gives CDR1 SGHAT, CDR2 FQNNGV. DNA for the CDR3: TGTGCCAGCAGCGTTCAGGGTTGGGCTGGAAACACCATATATTTT. This sequence encodes CASSVQGWAGNTIYF. The full variable domain, its missing parts supplied by reference TRBV11-2 and TRBJ1-3, is EAGVAQSPRYKIIEKRQSVAFWCNPISGHATLYWYQQILGQGPKLLIQFQNNGVVDDSQLPKDRFSAERLKGVDSTLKIQPAKLEDSAVYLCASSVQGWAGNTIYFGEGSWLTVV.

This clonotype was detected only a few times. The J gene is TRBJ1-2, the V gene TRBV12-3 or TRBV12-4, with 7 bases aligning to TRBD1. This CDR3 comprises 13 residues. V gave up 5 bases and J gave up 3 bases; unmatched junction bases: 3. DNA for the CDR3: TGTGCCAGCAGTGACAGGGCCTACTATGGCTACACCTTC. This translates into CASSDRAYYGYTF.

This clonotype was seen at least ten times. The chain couples TRBV10-1 to TRBJ1-5; 10 bases are a match to TRBD1. The junction had 6 bases not matched to a gene; V was cut back by 7 bases and J by 6 bases. Germline CDR1 WNHNN, CDR2 SYGVQD (reference sequence). The CDR3 extends over 14 amino acids. The CDR3 region has the DNA TGCGCCAGCAAGAGACAGGGGGCCATTCAGCCCCAGCATTTT. Translated, it gives CASKRQGAIQPQHF.

Ten or more counts support this clonotype. V is TRBV6-1 and J is TRBJ2-7; tentatively, D is TRBD1 or TRBD2 (5 bases each). The germline V and J ends were trimmed by 6 bases and 4 bases, with 16 bases remaining between them. The CDR3 consists of 14 residues. Germline V gene data show CDR1 as MNHNS and CDR2 as SASEGT. CDR3 sequence reads: CASSGIGTDYEQYF. The CDR3, as DNA: TGTGCCAGCAGCGGAATTGGGACGGATTACGAGCAGTACTTC.

This clonotype was found many times. One end of the junction does not line up with germline, which may come from a read error. The rearrangement joins TRBV12-3 or TRBV12-4 to TRBJ1-2; TRBD1 is a possible D gene (5 bases). This CDR3 is 15 amino acids long. CDR3 nucleotide sequence: TGTGCCAGTAGTTTCCGGGACCGAGCTAACTATGGCTACACCTTC. Residues: CASSFRDRANYGYTF.

CDR3 bases: TGCGCCAGCAGCCACCCGGCAGGGGGCAACTCACCCCTCCACTTT. This sequence encodes CASSHPAGGNSPLHF. The chain carries TRBV4-1 and TRBJ1-6, with 8 bases matching TRBD1. The V segment lost 3 bases and the J segment 10 bases; nucleotides outside the gene matches: 8. This CDR3 is 15 amino acids long. The germline CDR1 and CDR2 sequences are MGHRA and YSYEKL.

This clonotype was seen many times. The chain is built from TRBV28 and TRBJ1-3; the D gene is possibly TRBD1 (5 bases). Trimming pared 5 bases from V and 9 bases from J, leaving 14 bases between. Germline-derived CDR1 and CDR2 are MDHEN and SYDVKM. This CDR3 is built from 13 residues. The chain's CDR3 is CASSLAWGSTIYF. The CDR3 bases are TGTGCCAGCAGTCTAGCGTGGGGGTCCACCATATATTTT.

This clonotype came up many times. V and J are TRBV11-2 and TRBJ1-2, with 11 bases identical to TRBD1. CDR1 and CDR2 (germline): SGHAT, FQNNGV. The V and J ends lost 2 bases and 4 bases, in that order; junction bases with no gene match: 12. The length of the CDR3 is 18 residues. The CDR3 reads CASSLYGQGAVVVYGYTF. The CDR3 region has the DNA TGTGCCAGCAGCTTATATGGACAGGGGGCGGTAGTTGTCTATGGCTACACCTTC.

This clonotype was counted many times. The V call is TRBV28, the J call TRBJ2-7; possible D gene TRBD2, 5 bases. Trimming cost V 3 bases and J 7 bases, with 22 bases left between them. Germline CDR1 MDHEN, CDR2 SYDVKM. This CDR3 comprises 16 residues. The DNA for the CDR3 is TGTGCCAGCAGTTTTCGTGGGTATAGGGTAACGGGGGAGCAGTACTTC. Protein: CASSFRGYRVTGEQYF.

This clonotype came up a few times. This chain connects TRBV13 to TRBJ2-7, with a tentative D call TRBD1 (6 bases). V was trimmed by 7 bases and J by 2 bases, leaving 15 bases between them. The CDR3 length is 14 residues. Germline CDR1 and CDR2: PRHDT and FYEKMQ (reference sequence). The CDR3 DNA reads as TGTGCCAGCACCACGGGCAGGGGAGCCTACGAGCAGTACTTC. It is translated as CASTTGRGAYEQYF. Full variable domain (missing parts from reference TRBV13 and TRBJ2-7): AAGVIQSPRHLIKEKRETATLKCYPIPRHDTVYWYQQGPGQDPQFLISFYEKMQSDKGSIPDRFSAQQFSDYHSELNMSSLELGDSALYFCASTTGRGAYEQYFGPGTRLTVT.